Listed below are T cell receptor beta chains from one sample, sequenced in a study of T cell responses to AZD1222 COVID-19 vaccine. Measured with immunoSEQ multiplex PCR; TCRdb has only the in-frame clones, and not every one. In the table there are around 110,000 clones, roughly 90% of which are singletons. Specimen: peripheral blood, collected on day 0 of AZD1222 vaccination. All receptors derive from an adult in good health. The CDR3 runs from the conserved cysteine through the conserved F or W. The order of the fields is D gene, J gene, V gene, clone size, CDR3 DNA, CDR3 protein. A D gene is named only where the DNA matches it firmly. Some rows mark clone size as missing; the rest say once, few, many or name a class of expanded clone.

D: TRBD2
J: TRBJ2-1
V: TRBV5-1
size: NA
DNA: TGCGCCAGCAGCTCCGGAGCGGGGGATGAGCAGTTCTTC
CDR3: CASSSGAGDEQFF

D: NA
J: TRBJ2-7
V: TRBV13
size: few
DNA: TGTGCCAGCAGCTTATCCAAGCGACTATCCTACGAGCAGTACTTC
CDR3: CASSLSKRLSYEQYF

D: NA
J: TRBJ1-2
V: TRBV27
size: NA
DNA: TGTGCCAGCACCCATTACGGGGGGGGAGGTAACTATGGCTACACCTTC
CDR3: CASTHYGGGGNYGYTF

D: TRBD1
J: TRBJ2-5
V: TRBV29-1
size: NA
DNA: TGCAGCGTGGGCACAGGGGTCCCCTTTGGTACCCAGTACTTC
CDR3: CSVGTGVPFGTQYF

D: TRBD2
J: TRBJ2-5
V: TRBV7-2
size: once
DNA: TGTGCCAGCAACCTGAGCGGGGAAGAGACCCAGTACTTC
CDR3: CASNLSGEETQYF

D: TRBD1
J: TRBJ1-5
V: TRBV15
size: NA
DNA: TGTGCCACCAGCGAGGACAGGGGGGGCCAGCCCCAGCATTTT
CDR3: CATSEDRGGQPQHF

D: TRBD1
J: TRBJ1-4
V: TRBV4-2
size: few
DNA: TGTGCCAGCAGCCAAGACTACAGGGGTGGTGAAAAACTGTTTTTT
CDR3: CASSQDYRGGEKLFF

D: TRBD2
J: TRBJ2-3
V: TRBV25-1
size: NA
DNA: TGTGCCAGCAGTGCAGCGGGGGGAAGCACAGATACGCAGTATTTT
CDR3: CASSAAGGSTDTQYF

D: TRBD1
J: TRBJ1-4
V: TRBV25-1
size: NA
DNA: TGTGCCAGCAGTCAACAGGGGGGGGCTAATGAAAAACTGTTTTTT
CDR3: CASSQQGGANEKLFF

D: TRBD2
J: TRBJ2-5
V: TRBV6-4
size: NA
DNA: TGTGCCAGCAGCCGGGCTAGCGGGGACCAAGAGACCCAGTACTTC
CDR3: CASSRASGDQETQYF

D: NA
J: TRBJ2-1
V: TRBV19
size: NA
DNA: TGTGCCAGTAGTACCCCTCCGGCTAGCCGGGGTGAGCAGTTCTTC
CDR3: CASSTPPASRGEQFF

D: NA
J: TRBJ2-7
V: TRBV18
size: NA
DNA: TGTGCCAGCTCACCACAGACGGGTAGCTTAAACGAGCAGTACTTC
CDR3: CASSPQTGSLNEQYF

D: TRBD1
J: TRBJ1-5
V: TRBV5-1
size: NA
DNA: TGCGCCAGCAGCGCCGGGACAGCAAATCAGCCCCAGCATTTT
CDR3: CASSAGTANQPQHF

D: TRBD1
J: TRBJ2-1
V: TRBV6-1
size: NA
DNA: TGTGCCAGCAGTGAATTAACAGGGGTCTACAATGAGCAGTTCTTC
CDR3: CASSELTGVYNEQFF

D: TRBD1
J: TRBJ1-5
V: TRBV6-2/TRBV6-3
size: NA
DNA: TGTGCCAGCAGTTCTACAGGGGGCAGACAGCCCCAGCATTTT
CDR3: CASSSTGGRQPQHF

D: NA
J: TRBJ2-7
V: TRBV6-2/TRBV6-3
size: NA
DNA: TGTGCCAGCAGTTACTCGATCGCCGAGCAGTACTTC
CDR3: CASSYSIAEQYF

D: NA
J: TRBJ2-1
V: TRBV6-5
size: NA
DNA: TGTGCCAGCAACAAAGGGGGGGTTTGGCATGAGCAGTTCTTC
CDR3: CASNKGGVWHEQFF

D: NA
J: TRBJ2-7
V: TRBV5-1
size: NA
DNA: TGCGCCAGCAGCTTGCACGGCTCGCCCTCCTACGAGCAGTACTTC
CDR3: CASSLHGSPSYEQYF

D: NA
J: TRBJ1-3
V: TRBV18
size: NA
DNA: TGTGCCAGCTCACCAAATTCTTTAGGGGAATCTGGAAACACCATATATTTT
CDR3: CASSPNSLGESGNTIYF

D: NA
J: TRBJ1-1
V: TRBV28
size: once
DNA: TGTGCCAGCACCCTCCTGTGGAGCACTGAAGCTTTCTTT
CDR3: CASTLLWSTEAFF

D: NA
J: TRBJ1-2
V: TRBV30
size: NA
DNA: TGTGCCTGGAGGGGAACCTCAGGGAGTGGCTACACCTTC
CDR3: CAWRGTSGSGYTF

D: NA
J: TRBJ1-2
V: TRBV5-1
size: NA
DNA: TGCGCCAGCAGCTTGACGGGGGGCTCACTCTATGGCTACACCTTC
CDR3: CASSLTGGSLYGYTF

D: NA
J: TRBJ2-3
V: TRBV23-1
size: once
DNA: TGCGCCAGCAGTCTTTTAAGGGGATGTAGCATTATAGGCACAGATACGCAGTATTTT
CDR3: CASSLLRGCSIIGTDTQYF